The 7 T cell receptor beta chains given below trace back to one sample, sequenced in a study of PD-1 blockade in classical Hodgkin lymphoma. Sequencing used immunoSEQ multiplex PCR; TCRdb keeps in-frame clones, though not all of them. The profile covers 30,000 to 40,000 clones, with around nine tenths appearing a single time and approximately 0.22% taken by the ten largest. Described time point: newly diagnosed, previously untreated cHL patient sample. By magnetic negative selection, CD4+ T cells were purified from thawed PBMCs. Sequencing was carried out using CD4+ T cells from blood. The source is a human donor with classical Hodgkin lymphoma.

This chain uses TRBV2 with TRBJ1-1; unclear D gene. Looked up from germline, CDR1 is SNHLY and CDR2 is FYNNEI. The CDR3 runs to 14 residues. Trimming pared 7 bases from V and 5 bases from J, leaving 17 bases between. CDR3 region: CASKVAEAKTEAFF. DNA for the CDR3: TGTGCCAGCAAGGTAGCAGAAGCGAAAACTGAAGCTTTCTTT.

This chain uses TRBV5-5 with TRBJ2-1, with 11 bases identical to TRBD2. The CDR3 length is 16 residues. The V and J ends lost 0 bases and 7 bases, in that order; junction bases with no gene match: 6. Germline lookup yields CDR1 SGHKS and CDR2 YYEKEE (reference sequence). CDR3 in DNA: TGTGCCAGCAGCTTGGAAGGGGCTAGCGGGAGGAATGAGCAGTTCTTC. Translating it yields CASSLEGASGRNEQFF. Based on the CDR3 plus reference TRBV5-5 and TRBJ2-1, the full variable domain is DAGVTQSPTHLIKTRGQQVTLRCSPISGHKSVSWYQQVLGQGPQFIFQYYEKEERGRGNFPDRFSARQFPNYSSELNVNALLLGDSALYLCASSLEGASGRNEQFFGPGTRLTVL.

The J gene is TRBJ2-1, the V gene TRBV2, with D unclear. V lost 5 bases and J lost 9, with 11 bases in between. This CDR3 spans 12 amino acids. Germline V gene data show CDR1 as SNHLY and CDR2 as FYNNEI. This CDR3 reads CASSTYRIEQFF. The CDR3 DNA reads TGTGCCAGCAGTACTTACCGGATTGAGCAGTTCTTC. Complete variable domain (other parts from reference TRBV2 and TRBJ2-1): EPEVTQTPSHQVTQMGQEVILRCVPISNHLYFYWYRQILGQKVEFLVSFYNNEISEKSEIFDDQFSVERPDGSNFTLKIRSTKLEDSAMYFCASSTYRIEQFFGPGTRLTVL.

This clone was observed a handful of times. This sequence joins TRBV28 and TRBJ1-5; D is possibly TRBD1 (5 bases). Trimming pared 7 bases from V and 0 bases from J, leaving 13 bases between. Germline CDR1 and CDR2: MDHEN and SYDVKM. The CDR3 length is 15 residues. CDR3 in DNA: TGTGCCAGCACCCTGGGGGGAAATAGCAATCAGCCCCAGCATTTT. Protein: CASTLGGNSNQPQHF.

CDR3 sequence: CARSLRLAGGTDTQYF. The CDR3 nucleotides read TGTGCCAGAAGCTTAAGACTAGCGGGAGGCACAGATACGCAGTATTTT. The V call is TRBV7-5, the J call TRBJ2-3; the listed D gene, TRBD2, was not tested against the DNA. TRBV7-5 is classified as a pseudogene. The CDR3 loop spans 16 amino acids.

In its sample, this clone was seen a few times. The chain uses TRBV10-2 and TRBJ2-7; D not resolved. V gave up 6 bases and J gave up 6 bases, with 9 bases separating them. The CDR3 spans 11 residues. CDR1 is WSHSY and CDR2 is SAAADI in the germline V gene. The CDR3 is CASRRQSEQYF. CDR3 sequence (DNA): TGCGCCAGCAGACGGCAGAGCGAGCAGTACTTC.

This chain joins TRBV5-1 and TRBJ2-7; 8 positions agree with TRBD1. Trimming removed 3 bases from V and 11 bases from J; junction bases left unmatched: 10. Germline CDR1 is SGHRS and CDR2 is YFSETQ. CDR3 length: 13 amino acids. The CDR3 reads CASSSSDRALEYF. The CDR3 bases are TGCGCCAGCAGCTCCTCGGACAGGGCACTTGAGTACTTC.